The present T cell receptor (beta chain) was sequenced within a study of T cell responses to AZD1222 COVID-19 vaccine. The junction had 6 bases not matched to a gene; V was cut back by 2 bases and J by 7 bases. Germline V gives CDR1 GTSNPN, CDR2 SVGIG (reference sequence). The CDR3 runs 15 residues. Some clones are missing from TCRdb's copy, which holds only in-frame ones; the method was immunoSEQ multiplex PCR. The table records more than 85,000 clones, more than 75% of them present only once. Study-level results: Spike regions recognized by vaccine-associated CD4 TCRs spanned the protein, led by 160-218 and 743-854. Nearly half of the spike-specific TCRs reportedly recognize variant regions that carry no mutations. A rise in Spike-specific TCR breadth and depth followed two AZD1222 doses. Clonal diversity may have been underestimated, and the donors were mostly white British, with more females than males.

As to this clone: Its antigen remains unknown.

The TCR was taken from an adult in good health. Source: peripheral blood, taken on day 0 of AZD1222 vaccination. This chain uses TRBV30 with TRBJ1-6; 9 nucleotides align to TRBD1. CDR3 coding DNA: TGTGCCTGGAGTCGTTCACAGGGGGCCAATTCACCCCTCCACTTT. Protein sequence: CAWSRSQGANSPLHF.